Listed below are T cell receptor beta chains from one sample, sequenced in a study of cytomegalovirus exposure and HLA in healthy donors. Produced via immunoSEQ multiplex PCR; TCRdb's table is partial and in-frame only. The table shows tens of thousands of clones, with roughly 53% occurring only once. Material: PBMCs. These receptors originate from a human donor in good health. The CDR3 runs from the conserved cysteine through the conserved F or W. A D gene is named only where the DNA matches it firmly. A clone size is listed for some rows: how often the clone was seen (once, few, many), or a class if it is expanded.

clone size: few
D gene: NA
V gene: TRBV23-1
CDR3 length: 14
J gene: TRBJ1-1
CDR3 DNA: TGCGCCAGCAGCTCCCTAAGGGGCTCCACTGAAGCTTTCTTT
CDR3 protein: CASSSLRGSTEAFF

clone size: few
D gene: NA
V gene: TRBV4-1
CDR3 length: 17
J gene: TRBJ2-2
CDR3 DNA: TGCGCCAGCAGCCAAGTAATGCGGACAGTGAACACCGGGGAGCTGTTTTTT
CDR3 protein: CASSQVMRTVNTGELFF

clone size: few
D gene: NA
V gene: TRBV4-3
CDR3 length: 11
J gene: TRBJ1-2
CDR3 DNA: TGCGCCAGCAGCCAAGCCGGGATCTACACCTTC
CDR3 protein: CASSQAGIYTF

clone size: NA
D gene: TRBD1
V gene: TRBV6-5
CDR3 length: 15
J gene: TRBJ2-7
CDR3 DNA: TGTGCCAGCAGCGACCGACAGGGGGGTTTCCACGAGCAGTACTTC
CDR3 protein: CASSDRQGGFHEQYF

clone size: NA
D gene: NA
V gene: TRBV6-5
CDR3 length: 14
J gene: TRBJ1-6
CDR3 DNA: TGTGCCAGTGTGGCCGACAGAGCAAATTCACCCCTCCACTTT
CDR3 protein: CASVADRANSPLHF

clone size: NA
D gene: NA
V gene: TRBV9
CDR3 length: 13
J gene: TRBJ2-7
CDR3 DNA: TGTGCCAGCAGCGCCTCCCTCGCGGGTGAGCAGTACTTC
CDR3 protein: CASSASLAGEQYF

clone size: NA
D gene: NA
V gene: TRBV30
CDR3 length: 14
J gene: TRBJ1-6
CDR3 DNA: TGTGCCTGGAGTGTAACCTCAGGGAATTCACCCCTCCACTTT
CDR3 protein: CAWSVTSGNSPLHF

clone size: NA
D gene: TRBD1
V gene: TRBV6-5
CDR3 length: 14
J gene: TRBJ1-5
CDR3 DNA: TGTGCCAGCAGCAGGGACAGCCGGAGTCAGCCCCAGCATTTT
CDR3 protein: CASSRDSRSQPQHF

clone size: NA
D gene: NA
V gene: TRBV10-3
CDR3 length: 13
J gene: TRBJ1-4
CDR3 DNA: TGTGCCATACAAGATCCAACTAATGAAAAACTGTTTTTT
CDR3 protein: CAIQDPTNEKLFF

clone size: NA
D gene: NA
V gene: TRBV30
CDR3 length: 14
J gene: TRBJ2-7
CDR3 DNA: TGTGCCTGGGCCGGGACTCGGGGTGTTAGCGAGCAGTACTTC
CDR3 protein: CAWAGTRGVSEQYF

clone size: NA
D gene: NA
V gene: TRBV9
CDR3 length: 15
J gene: TRBJ1-5
CDR3 DNA: TGCGCCAGCAACCCGTTACCTAGCAACAATCAGCCCCAGCATTTT
CDR3 protein: CASNPLPSNNQPQHF

clone size: NA
D gene: TRBD2
V gene: TRBV4-1
CDR3 length: 18
J gene: TRBJ2-5
CDR3 DNA: TGCGCCAGCAGCTTAGGGGAGGCACTAGCGGGGGACCAAGAGACCCAGTACTTC
CDR3 protein: CASSLGEALAGDQETQYF

clone size: NA
D gene: NA
V gene: TRBV5-1
CDR3 length: 15
J gene: TRBJ2-7
CDR3 DNA: TGCGCCAGCAGCCCCCAACCAACAGCCTCCTACGAGCAGTACTTC
CDR3 protein: CASSPQPTASYEQYF

clone size: NA
D gene: TRBD1
V gene: TRBV7-9
CDR3 length: 15
J gene: TRBJ2-3
CDR3 DNA: TGTGCCAGCAGCGCGGGACAGGGGGCCCCAGATACGCAGTATTTT
CDR3 protein: CASSAGQGAPDTQYF

clone size: NA
D gene: NA
V gene: TRBV11-2
CDR3 length: 14
J gene: TRBJ1-6
CDR3 DNA: TGTGCCAGCAGCTTAGCAGGGTCCAATTCACCCCTCCACTTT
CDR3 protein: CASSLAGSNSPLHF

clone size: many
D gene: TRBD2
V gene: TRBV5-4
CDR3 length: 15
J gene: TRBJ2-2
CDR3 DNA: TGTGCCAGCAGCGTCCGGGACTATGGGGCCGGGGAGCTGTTTTTT
CDR3 protein: CASSVRDYGAGELFF

clone size: NA
D gene: NA
V gene: TRBV5-4
CDR3 length: 15
J gene: TRBJ1-2
CDR3 DNA: TGTGCCAGCAGCCCTATTAATCAGGGGCACTATGGCTACACCTTC
CDR3 protein: CASSPINQGHYGYTF

clone size: NA
D gene: NA
V gene: TRBV29-1
CDR3 length: 13
J gene: TRBJ2-5
CDR3 DNA: TGCAGCGTTGTTAAATCCAGGGAAGAGACCCAGTACTTC
CDR3 protein: CSVVKSREETQYF

clone size: few
D gene: NA
V gene: TRBV7-2
CDR3 length: 14
J gene: TRBJ1-5
CDR3 DNA: TGTGCCAGCAGCTTAGTACAGGCAGGGCAGCCCCAGCATTTT
CDR3 protein: CASSLVQAGQPQHF

clone size: NA
D gene: NA
V gene: TRBV19
CDR3 length: 16
J gene: TRBJ1-2
CDR3 DNA: TGTGCCAGTTTTGGACATACTCAGGGGCTTATTGTGGGCTACACCTTC
CDR3 protein: CASFGHTQGLIVGYTF

clone size: NA
D gene: NA
V gene: TRBV4-3
CDR3 length: 14
J gene: TRBJ1-2
CDR3 DNA: TGCGCCAGCAGCCACTTTCCTATGGACTATGGCTACACCTTC
CDR3 protein: CASSHFPMDYGYTF

clone size: few
D gene: TRBD1
V gene: TRBV7-6
CDR3 length: 15
J gene: TRBJ2-1
CDR3 DNA: TGTGCCAGCAGCTTAAGGGGGCGCGCCTACAATGAGCAGTTCTTC
CDR3 protein: CASSLRGRAYNEQFF

clone size: NA
D gene: TRBD1
V gene: TRBV19
CDR3 length: 15
J gene: TRBJ1-2
CDR3 DNA: TGTGCCAGTAGCCCCGGACAGGAGCGACTATATGGCTACACCTTC
CDR3 protein: CASSPGQERLYGYTF

clone size: few
D gene: NA
V gene: TRBV5-1
CDR3 length: 14
J gene: TRBJ1-2
CDR3 DNA: TGCGCCAGCAGCTTGGGTCAGGGAAACTATGGCTACACCTTC
CDR3 protein: CASSLGQGNYGYTF

clone size: NA
D gene: NA
V gene: TRBV19
CDR3 length: 10
J gene: TRBJ2-7
CDR3 DNA: TGTGCCAGGAAATCCCGGTCGCAGTACTTC
CDR3 protein: CARKSRSQYF

clone size: NA
D gene: NA
V gene: TRBV7-9
CDR3 length: 19
J gene: TRBJ1-4
CDR3 DNA: TGTGCCAGCAGCTCAATCCGGGACACCACAGTCTCAACTAATGAAAAACTGTTTTTT
CDR3 protein: CASSSIRDTTVSTNEKLFF

clone size: NA
D gene: NA
V gene: TRBV27
CDR3 length: 13
J gene: TRBJ2-7
CDR3 DNA: TGTGCCAGCAGTTTGGGCGCCAGCTACGAGCAGTACTTC
CDR3 protein: CASSLGASYEQYF

clone size: NA
D gene: NA
V gene: TRBV5-1
CDR3 length: 15
J gene: TRBJ2-5
CDR3 DNA: TGCGCCAGCAGCCTCCTATCCCCAGGGCAAGAGACCCAGTACTTC
CDR3 protein: CASSLLSPGQETQYF

clone size: once
D gene: NA
V gene: TRBV19
CDR3 length: 15
J gene: TRBJ2-2
CDR3 DNA: TGTGCCAGTAGAGCGCGATCAAGCGGCACCGGGGAGCTGTTTTTT
CDR3 protein: CASRARSSGTGELFF

clone size: NA
D gene: TRBD1
V gene: TRBV4-1
CDR3 length: 16
J gene: TRBJ1-4
CDR3 DNA: TGCGCCAGCAGCCAATCCGACAGGGGAACAGGTGAAAAACTGTTTTTT
CDR3 protein: CASSQSDRGTGEKLFF

clone size: NA
D gene: TRBD1
V gene: TRBV28
CDR3 length: 13
J gene: TRBJ1-2
CDR3 DNA: TGTGCCAGCAGCAGACAGGGGGCAAGAGGCTACACCTTC
CDR3 protein: CASSRQGARGYTF

clone size: NA
D gene: TRBD1
V gene: TRBV6-1
CDR3 length: 13
J gene: TRBJ2-1
CDR3 DNA: TGTGCCAGCAGGCGACAGGGCAACAATGAGCAGTTCTTC
CDR3 protein: CASRRQGNNEQFF

clone size: NA
D gene: TRBD1
V gene: TRBV29-1
CDR3 length: 14
J gene: TRBJ2-7
CDR3 DNA: TGCAGCGTCCACGGGACAGGGAGCTCCTACGAGCAGTACTTC
CDR3 protein: CSVHGTGSSYEQYF

clone size: NA
D gene: TRBD1
V gene: TRBV18
CDR3 length: 18
J gene: TRBJ1-2
CDR3 DNA: TGTGCCAGCTCACCACCGATTCCAGGACAGGGGAAAGGCTATGGCTACACCTTC
CDR3 protein: CASSPPIPGQGKGYGYTF

clone size: few
D gene: NA
V gene: TRBV5-4
CDR3 length: 15
J gene: TRBJ1-1
CDR3 DNA: TGTGCCAGCAGCCCCCTTGGGGGGGCAAAAACTGAAGCTTTCTTT
CDR3 protein: CASSPLGGAKTEAFF

clone size: NA
D gene: NA
V gene: TRBV10-1
CDR3 length: 12
J gene: TRBJ1-2
CDR3 DNA: TGCGCCAGCAGTGAGTCCGGTAGTGGCTACACCTTC
CDR3 protein: CASSESGSGYTF

clone size: NA
D gene: NA
V gene: TRBV6-6
CDR3 length: 12
J gene: TRBJ1-3
CDR3 DNA: TGTGCCAGCAGTCCTCAGGGAAACACCATATATTTT
CDR3 protein: CASSPQGNTIYF

clone size: few
D gene: TRBD2
V gene: TRBV5-1
CDR3 length: 15
J gene: TRBJ2-2
CDR3 DNA: TGCGCCAGCAGCTCCAGCGGGGGGGTCACCGGGGAGCTGTTTTTT
CDR3 protein: CASSSSGGVTGELFF

clone size: few
D gene: NA
V gene: TRBV27
CDR3 length: 13
J gene: TRBJ1-2
CDR3 DNA: TGTGCCAGCAGTTTCGGACAGTACTATGGCTACACCTTC
CDR3 protein: CASSFGQYYGYTF

clone size: once
D gene: NA
V gene: TRBV19
CDR3 length: 15
J gene: TRBJ1-4
CDR3 DNA: TGTGCCAGTAGTACAGTTGCAGCAACTAATGAAAAACTGTTTTTT
CDR3 protein: CASSTVAATNEKLFF

clone size: few
D gene: TRBD2
V gene: TRBV19
CDR3 length: 14
J gene: TRBJ2-2
CDR3 DNA: TGTGCCAGTAAGATAGCGGGGAATTCCGGGGAGCTGTTTTTT
CDR3 protein: CASKIAGNSGELFF

clone size: NA
D gene: NA
V gene: TRBV4-1
CDR3 length: 15
J gene: TRBJ2-7
CDR3 DNA: TGCGCCAGCAGCCAAGAGTACAGGGTAAACTACGAGCAGTACTTC
CDR3 protein: CASSQEYRVNYEQYF

clone size: once
D gene: TRBD2
V gene: TRBV7-3
CDR3 length: 16
J gene: TRBJ2-1
CDR3 DNA: TGTGCCAGCAGCGCCCGACTAGCGGGGGGCAGAGATGAGCAGTTCTTC
CDR3 protein: CASSARLAGGRDEQFF

clone size: NA
D gene: NA
V gene: TRBV9
CDR3 length: 14
J gene: TRBJ1-1
CDR3 DNA: TGTGCCAGCAGCGTCAAATACTCGAACACTGAAGCTTTCTTT
CDR3 protein: CASSVKYSNTEAFF

clone size: NA
D gene: NA
V gene: TRBV29-1
CDR3 length: 10
J gene: TRBJ2-7
CDR3 DNA: TGCAGCGTTAGCGACTACGAGCAGTACTTC
CDR3 protein: CSVSDYEQYF

clone size: NA
D gene: NA
V gene: TRBV7-2
CDR3 length: 15
J gene: TRBJ2-3
CDR3 DNA: TGTGCCAGCAGCTTAGCTCGGACAGGAGGGGATACGCAGTATTTT
CDR3 protein: CASSLARTGGDTQYF

clone size: once
D gene: NA
V gene: TRBV9
CDR3 length: 15
J gene: TRBJ2-5
CDR3 DNA: TGTGCCAGCAGCCTCTCGCAGGGGGGCCAAGAGACCCAGTACTTC
CDR3 protein: CASSLSQGGQETQYF